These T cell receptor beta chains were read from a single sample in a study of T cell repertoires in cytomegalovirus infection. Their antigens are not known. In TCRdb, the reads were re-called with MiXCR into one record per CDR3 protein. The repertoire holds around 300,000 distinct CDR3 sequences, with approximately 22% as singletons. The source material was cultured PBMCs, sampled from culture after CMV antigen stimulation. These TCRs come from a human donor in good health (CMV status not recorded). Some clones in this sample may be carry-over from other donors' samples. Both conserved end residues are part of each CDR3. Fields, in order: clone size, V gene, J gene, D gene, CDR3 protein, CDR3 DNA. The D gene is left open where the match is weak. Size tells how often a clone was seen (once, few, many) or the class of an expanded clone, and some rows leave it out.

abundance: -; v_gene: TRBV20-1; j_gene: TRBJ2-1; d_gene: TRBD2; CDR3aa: CSARVTSGYNEQFF; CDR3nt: TGCAGTGCTAGAGTAACTAGCGGATACAATGAGCAGTTCTTC
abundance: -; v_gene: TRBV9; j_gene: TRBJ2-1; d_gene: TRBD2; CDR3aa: CASSRAGGFYNEQFF; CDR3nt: TGTGCCAGCAGCAGAGCGGGAGGTTTTTACAATGAGCAGTTCTTC
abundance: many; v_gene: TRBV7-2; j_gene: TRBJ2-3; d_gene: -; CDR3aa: CASSLAQNTQYF; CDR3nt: TGTGCCAGCAGCTTAGCCCAGAATACGCAGTATTTT
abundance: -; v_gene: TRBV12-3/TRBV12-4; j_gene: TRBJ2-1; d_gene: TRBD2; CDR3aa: CASSRSGLEMNEQFF; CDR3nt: TGTGCCAGCAGCCGTTCGGGACTAGAAATGAATGAGCAGTTCTTC
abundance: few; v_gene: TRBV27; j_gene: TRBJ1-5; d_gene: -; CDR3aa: CASSLSIGRGNQPQHF; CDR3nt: TGTGCCAGCAGTTTATCGATAGGACGAGGCAATCAGCCCCAGCATTTT
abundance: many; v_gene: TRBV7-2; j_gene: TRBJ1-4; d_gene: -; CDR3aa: CASRSFGQQGGEKLFF; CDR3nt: TGTGCCAGCAGGTCCTTCGGTCAGCAGGGTGGTGAAAAACTGTTTTTT
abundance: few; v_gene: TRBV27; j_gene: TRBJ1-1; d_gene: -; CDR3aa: CASSSRPLNTEAFF; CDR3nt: TGTGCCAGCAGTTCGCGGCCACTCAACACTGAAGCTTTCTTT
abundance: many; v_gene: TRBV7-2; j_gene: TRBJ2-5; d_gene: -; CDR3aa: CASSSYRGGETQYF; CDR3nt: TGTGCCAGCAGCTCCTACAGGGGGGGAGAGACCCAGTACTTC
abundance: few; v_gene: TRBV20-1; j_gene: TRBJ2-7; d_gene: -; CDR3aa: CSVMADPYEQYF; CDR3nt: TGCAGTGTTATGGCGGATCCGTACGAGCAGTACTTC
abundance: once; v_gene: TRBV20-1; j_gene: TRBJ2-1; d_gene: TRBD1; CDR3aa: CSAKGQGGEQFF; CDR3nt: TGCAGTGCTAAAGGACAGGGTGGTGAGCAGTTCTTC
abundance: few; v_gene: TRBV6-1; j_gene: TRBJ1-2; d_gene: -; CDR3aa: CASSYDWGVGYGYTF; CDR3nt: TGTGCCAGCAGTTATGACTGGGGGGTAGGCTATGGCTACACCTTC
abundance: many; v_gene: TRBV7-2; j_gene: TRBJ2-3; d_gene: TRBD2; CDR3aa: CASSLDRGRATDTQYF; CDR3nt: TGTGCCAGCAGCTTAGATCGCGGGAGGGCCACAGATACGCAGTATTTT
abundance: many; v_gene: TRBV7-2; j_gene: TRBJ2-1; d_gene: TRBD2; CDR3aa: CASSLVPSGDYNEQFF; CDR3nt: TGTGCCAGCAGCTTAGTTCCTAGCGGAGATTACAATGAGCAGTTCTTC
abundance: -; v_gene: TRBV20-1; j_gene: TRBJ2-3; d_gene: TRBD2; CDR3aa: CSASGLAGRTDTQYF; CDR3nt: TGCAGTGCTAGCGGACTAGCGGGACGCACAGATACGCAGTATTTT
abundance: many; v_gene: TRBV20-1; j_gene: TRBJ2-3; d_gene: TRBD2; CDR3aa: CSAKGLAGRGGTDTQYF; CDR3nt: TGCAGTGCTAAGGGACTAGCGGGACGGGGGGGAACAGATACGCAGTATTTT
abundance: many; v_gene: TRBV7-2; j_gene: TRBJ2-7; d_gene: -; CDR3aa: CASKTGIPGYYEQYF; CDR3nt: TGTGCCAGCAAAACAGGGATTCCCGGATACTACGAGCAGTACTTC
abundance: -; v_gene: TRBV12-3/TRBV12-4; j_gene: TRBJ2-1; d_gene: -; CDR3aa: CASSAAGVYYNEQFF; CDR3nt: TGTGCCAGCAGTGCCGCTGGGGTTTACTACAATGAGCAGTTCTTC
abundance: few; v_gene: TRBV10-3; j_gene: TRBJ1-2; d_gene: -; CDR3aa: CAMSEAGVNYGYTF; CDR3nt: TGTGCCATGTCCGAAGCAGGGGTTAACTATGGCTACACCTTC
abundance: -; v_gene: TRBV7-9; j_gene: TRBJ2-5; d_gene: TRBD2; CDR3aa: CASTPTGGRETQYF; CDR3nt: TGTGCCAGCACCCCTACGGGGGGTAGGGAGACCCAGTACTTC
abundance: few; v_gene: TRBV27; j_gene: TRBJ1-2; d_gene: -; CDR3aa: CASSLSGRIIYGYTF; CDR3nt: TGTGCCAGCAGTTTATCCGGACGCATCATATATGGCTACACCTTC
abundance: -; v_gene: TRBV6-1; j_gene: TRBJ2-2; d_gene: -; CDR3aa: CASHPGGARTGELFF; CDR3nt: TGTGCCAGCCACCCCGGGGGAGCCCGAACCGGGGAGCTGTTTTTT
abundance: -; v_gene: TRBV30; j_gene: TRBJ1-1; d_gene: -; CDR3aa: CAWSVPGNTEAFF; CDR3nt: TGTGCCTGGAGTGTACCGGGGAACACTGAAGCTTTCTTT
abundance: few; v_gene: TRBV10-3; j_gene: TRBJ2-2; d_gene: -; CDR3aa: CAIRTPGLNTGELFF; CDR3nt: TGTGCCATCAGAACTCCGGGACTTAACACCGGGGAGCTGTTTTTT
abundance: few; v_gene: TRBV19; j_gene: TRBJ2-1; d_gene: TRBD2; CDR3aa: CASSIGGTSFHNEQFF; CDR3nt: TGTGCCAGTAGTATTGGCGGGACTAGTTTCCACAATGAGCAGTTCTTC
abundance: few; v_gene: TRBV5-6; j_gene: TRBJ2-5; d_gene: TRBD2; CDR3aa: CASSLAAGGPEVQTQYF; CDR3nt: TGTGCCAGCAGCTTGGCCGCGGGAGGGCCTGAGGTACAGACCCAGTACTTC
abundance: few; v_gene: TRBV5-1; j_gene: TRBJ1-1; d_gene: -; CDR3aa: CASSLVGRNTEAFF; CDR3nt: TGCGCCAGCAGCTTGGTCGGCAGGAACACTGAAGCTTTCTTT
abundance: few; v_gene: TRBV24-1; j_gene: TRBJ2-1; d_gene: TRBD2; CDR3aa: CATSDRGGGSPESSYNEQFF; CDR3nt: TGTGCCACCAGTGACAGAGGAGGCGGGAGTCCTGAGAGCTCCTACAATGAGCAGTTCTTC
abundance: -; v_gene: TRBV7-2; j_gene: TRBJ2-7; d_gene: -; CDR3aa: CASSFRGGESSYEQYF; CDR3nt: TGTGCCAGCAGCTTCCGCGGCGGGGAGAGCTCCTACGAGCAGTACTTC
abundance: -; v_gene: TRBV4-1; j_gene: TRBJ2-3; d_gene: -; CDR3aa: CASSQRHTDTQYF; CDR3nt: TGCGCCAGCAGCCAGCGACACACAGATACGCAGTATTTT
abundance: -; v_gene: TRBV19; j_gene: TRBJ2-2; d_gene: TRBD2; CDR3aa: CASKRLAGNTGELFF; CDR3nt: TGTGCCAGTAAGAGGCTAGCGGGTAACACCGGGGAGCTGTTTTTT
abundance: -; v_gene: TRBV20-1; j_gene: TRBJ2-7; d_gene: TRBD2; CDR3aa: CSARPTSTYEQYF; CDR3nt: TGCAGTGCTAGACCGACTAGCACCTACGAGCAGTACTTC